Sequencing of this TCR beta chain was carried out in a study of response to subunit inactivated influenza vaccine. Trimming pared 1 base from V and 0 bases from J, leaving 10 bases between. Germline V gene lookup returns CDR1 SGHTA and CDR2 FQGNSA. This CDR3 comprises 16 residues. TCRdb itself ran the RT-PCR reads through MiXCR, one entry per CDR3 protein. There are more than 450,000 distinct CDR3 sequences in the sample; 11% occur only once, and 11% lies in the top ten. These data also formed part of another study, on T cells expressing NK-cell markers. As that study records: Synthesis of TCR beta cDNA relied on 5'RACE template switching carrying UMIs. It was sorted CD3+CD56-NKG2C+, CD3+CD56+NKG2C- and CD3+CD56+NKG2C+ T cells that provided the TCR beta repertoires. Just one sequenced donor of eight was HCMV-seronegative, while seven were seropositive. CD8+ T cells in six or seven donors included dominant NKG2C+ clonotypes at roughly 1.0-7.0%. Clones of NKG2C+ T cells that had expanded were of unclear HCMV specificity.

V gene TRBV7-2 combines with J gene TRBJ2-1; D might be TRBD1 or TRBD2, each matching 6 bases. This sequence originates from a man in his fifties who received an inactivated influenza vaccine. Specimen: PBMCs from blood, collected on the day of vaccination. CDR3 region: CASSLGRGRSYNEQFF. CDR3 coding DNA: TGTGCCAGCAGCTTAGGTCGGGGGCGCTCCTACAATGAGCAGTTCTTC.